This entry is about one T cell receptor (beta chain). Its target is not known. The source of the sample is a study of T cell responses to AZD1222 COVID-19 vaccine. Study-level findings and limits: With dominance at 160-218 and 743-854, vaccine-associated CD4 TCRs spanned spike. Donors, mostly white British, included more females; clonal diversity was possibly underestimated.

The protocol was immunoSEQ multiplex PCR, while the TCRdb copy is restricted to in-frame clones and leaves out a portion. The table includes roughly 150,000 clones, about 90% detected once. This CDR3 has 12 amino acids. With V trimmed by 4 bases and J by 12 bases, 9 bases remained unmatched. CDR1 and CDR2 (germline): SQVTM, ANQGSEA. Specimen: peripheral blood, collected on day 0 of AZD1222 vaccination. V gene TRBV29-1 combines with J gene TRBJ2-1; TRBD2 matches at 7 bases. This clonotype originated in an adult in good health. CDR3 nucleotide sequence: TGCAGCGTTGCCCCGGCGGGAGTAGGGCAGTTCTTC. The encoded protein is CSVAPAGVGQFF.